This T cell receptor beta chain was sequenced during a study of molecular identifiers for immune sequencing clone quantification. Study results and caveats: Beyond 20 RNA copies, clones held over 98% of effector molecules, compared with under 1% in naive cells.

The germline V gene has CDR1 SEHNR and CDR2 FQNEAQ (reference sequence). J gave up 5 bases and V 4 bases, and 7 bases lay outside the gene matches. The CDR3 sequence is 15 residues long. TCR libraries were built in bulk with a published protocol and specific TCR primers. TCRdb redid the calling of the PCR reads with MiXCR, one entry per CDR3 protein. In the table there are over 600,000 distinct CDR3 sequences, 20% of which are singletons. Naive CD8 libraries were made from around 18,000 to 910,000 sorted cells, and they used 10%, 30% or 50% RNA. Sorting recovered naive CD8 T cells on a CD8+CD4-CCR7+CD45RA+ profile. Note on this clonotype: Its antigen is currently unknown.

This chain uses TRBV7-9 with TRBJ2-1; 8 nucleotides match TRBD2. The sequence derives from a human donor in good health. Some libraries in this study had Jurkat cell RNA spiked in. The sequencing input was naive CD8+ T cells from blood, with Jurkat cell RNA spiked in. Subset: FACS-sorted CD8+CD4-CCR7+CD45RA+ naive T cells. CDR3 loop: CASSSLTGGNNEQFF. As DNA, the CDR3 is TGTGCCAGCAGCTCCCTAACGGGAGGGAACAATGAGCAGTTCTTC.